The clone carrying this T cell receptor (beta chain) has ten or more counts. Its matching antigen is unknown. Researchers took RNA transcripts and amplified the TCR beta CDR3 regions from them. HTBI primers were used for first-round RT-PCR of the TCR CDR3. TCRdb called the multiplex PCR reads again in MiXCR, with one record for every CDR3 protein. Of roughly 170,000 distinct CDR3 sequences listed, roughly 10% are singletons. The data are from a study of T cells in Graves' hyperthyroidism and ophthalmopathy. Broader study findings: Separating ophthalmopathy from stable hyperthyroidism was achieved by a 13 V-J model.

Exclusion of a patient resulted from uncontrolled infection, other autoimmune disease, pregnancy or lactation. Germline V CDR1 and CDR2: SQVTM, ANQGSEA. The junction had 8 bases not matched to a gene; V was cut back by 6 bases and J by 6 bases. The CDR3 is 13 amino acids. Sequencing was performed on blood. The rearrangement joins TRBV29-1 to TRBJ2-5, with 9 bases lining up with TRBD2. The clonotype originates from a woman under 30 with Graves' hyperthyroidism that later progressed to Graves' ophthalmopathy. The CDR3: CSVGSGSGKTQYF. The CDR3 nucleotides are TGCAGCGTGGGTAGCGGGAGCGGAAAGACCCAGTACTTC.